The clone carrying this T cell receptor beta chain showed up just a few times. The CD8+CD4-CCR7+CD45RA+ phenotype defined the sorted naive CD8 T cells. Preparation methods for the bulk TCR libraries were those previously described, with listed TCR primers. TCRdb recomputed calls from the PCR reads with MiXCR, one row per CDR3 protein. Of approximately 500,000 distinct CDR3 sequences listed, about 26% were seen once; the top ten hold around 0.79%. The CDR3 is 15 amino acids. Germline assignment: CDR1 DFQATT and CDR2 SNEGSKA (reference sequence). With 0 bases removed from V and 7 bases from J, the gap between germline ends came to 19 bases. This sample stems from a study of molecular identifiers for immune sequencing clone quantification.

The receptor comes from a human donor in good health. Some libraries in this study had Jurkat cell RNA spiked in. The sample taken for sequencing was naive CD8+ T cells from blood, with Jurkat cell RNA spiked in. Subset: FACS-sorted CD8+CD4-CCR7+CD45RA+ naive T cells. The chain recombines TRBV20-1 with TRBJ2-7; D possibly corresponds to TRBD2 (6 bases). For the CDR3, the DNA is TGCAGTGCTAGAGATATCGGACTACCCACTGGTGAGCAGTACTTC. This encodes CSARDIGLPTGEQYF.